These 19 T cell receptor beta chains came from one sample sequenced in a study of blood T cells in healthy people across ages. PCR was performed a second time for 7 to 11 cycles using a sample-barcoded 5' primer and a J-beta primer mix. TCRdb used MiXCR to reprocess the 5' RACE reads, holding one entry per CDR3 protein. The table records roughly 1.5 million distinct CDR3 sequences, approximately 43% of them present only once. What was sequenced was blood. The receptors shown here come from a woman aged 18-29 years in good health.

V is TRBV7-2 and J is TRBJ2-4; 12 bases align to TRBD2. Trimming cost V 6 bases and J 6 bases; bases outside gene matches: 21. Germline CDR1 SGHTA, CDR2 FQGNSA. This CDR3 region has 20 residues. The CDR3 region is CASRPLTPGTSGYRRNIQYF. DNA of the CDR3: TGTGCCAGCAGGCCGCTCACTCCCGGGACTAGCGGGTATAGGAGAAACATTCAGTACTTC.

The gene calls are TRBV10-3 and TRBJ2-7, with TRBD1 identical over 10 bases. The CDR3 is made up of 16 amino acids. Germline V gene sequence: CDR1 ENHRY, CDR2 SYGVKD. Trimming cost V 0 bases and J 10 bases; bases outside gene matches: 12. DNA of the CDR3: TGTGCCATCAGTGAGTCAGGGACAGGGGTTGTAGAGGCCCAGTACTTC. Its protein product is CAISESGTGVVEAQYF.

CDR3 DNA: TGTGCCAGCTCTGCCCTAAGCGGAAACTACAATGAGCAGTTCTTC. This encodes CASSALSGNYNEQFF. V and J are TRBV12-3 or TRBV12-4 and TRBJ2-1, with D possibly TRBD2 on 5 matching bases. There are 15 residues in the CDR3. V lost 8 bases to trimming and J lost 3 bases, with 17 bases between them.

The chain recombines TRBV20-1 with TRBJ1-4; D is uncertain. This CDR3 contains 13 residues. Trimming pared 0 bases from V and 8 bases from J, leaving 10 bases between. Per the germline V gene, CDR1 is DFQATT and CDR2 is SNEGSKA (reference sequence). CDR3 bases: TGCAGTGCTAGAGATCCTTCGGAGGAAAAACTGTTTTTT. Protein sequence: CSARDPSEEKLFF.

About this clonotype itself: Since a much larger clone is just one base distant, this may be a read error. This rearrangement joins TRBV5-1 to TRBJ1-1, with 7 nucleotides matching TRBD1. Losses at the gene ends were 0 bases for V and 0 bases for J; bases not matched to a gene: 8. Germline loops: CDR1 SGHRS, CDR2 YFSETQ. The CDR3 runs to 17 residues. The CDR3 loop is CASSLGQGDLMNTEAFF. CDR3 nucleotide sequence: TGCGCCAGCAGCTTGGGACAGGGCGACCTCATGAACACTGAAGCTTTCTTT. Complete variable domain (other parts from reference TRBV5-1 and TRBJ1-1): KAGVTQTPRYLIKTRGQQVTLSCSPISGHRSVSWYQQTPGQGLQFLFEYFSETQRNKGNFPGRFSGRQFSNSRSEMNVSTLELGDSALYLCASSLGQGDLMNTEAFFGQGTRLTVV.

Note on this clonotype: This could be a read error, since a much larger clone is one nucleotide away. The chain recombines TRBV3-1 with TRBJ1-2; no definite D call. CDR3 size: 13 residues. Germline CDR1 LGHDT, CDR2 YNNKEL (reference sequence). CDR3 sequence: CAGSPGDAYGYTF. The CDR3 nucleotides read TGTGCCGGCAGCCCCGGAGACGCCTATGGCTACACCTTC.

The rearrangement joins TRBV4-3 to TRBJ2-1; D might be TRBD2 (5 bases). V lost 0 bases and J lost 13, with 25 bases in between. Per the germline V gene, CDR1 is LGHNA and CDR2 is YSLEER. CDR3 length: 17 amino acids. CDR3 loop: CASSQDLRSSSQETQFF. CDR3 bases: TGCGCCAGCAGCCAAGATCTCCGGTCTAGCAGCCAAGAGACCCAGTTCTTC.

A word on this clonotype: At one end, the junction sequence differs from germline, possibly due to a read error. The V call is TRBV7-2, the J call TRBJ2-7, with 13 positions matching TRBD2. The CDR3 length is 16 residues. Germline-derived CDR1 and CDR2 are SGHTA and FQGNSA. The CDR3 nucleotides are TGTGCCAGCAGCCCACAACGGACTAGCGGGAGCTACGGGCAGTACTTC. Encoded protein: CASSPQRTSGSYGQYF.

This clonotype turned up a few times. J is TRBJ2-7 and V is TRBV9; a possible D gene is TRBD1 (5 bases). Germline V gene data show CDR1 as SGDLS and CDR2 as YYNGEE. The V end lost 4 bases, the J end lost 2 bases, and 10 bases lay between the germline ends. CDR3 length: 13 residues. CDR3 residues: CASSLGHAYEQYF. CDR3 bases: TGTGCCAGCAGCCTAGGACATGCCTACGAGCAGTACTTC.

In this sample, this clonotype turned up a few times. This chain links TRBV29-1 with TRBJ2-2; 13 nucleotides agree with TRBD2. Germline V gives CDR1 SQVTM, CDR2 ANQGSEA. The CDR3 runs to 15 residues. Trimming cost V 7 bases and J 4 bases; bases outside gene matches: 6. In DNA, the CDR3 is TGCAGCGGAAGGACTAGCGGGAGCGGCACCGGGGAGCTGTTTTTT. Translating it yields CSGRTSGSGTGELFF.

This clonotype was recorded a few times. The V gene is TRBV20-1, the J gene TRBJ2-3; D is undetermined. The CDR3 sequence is 12 residues long. The V end was cut by 3 bases, the J end by 5 bases, with 9 bases between. Germline CDR1 is DFQATT and CDR2 is SNEGSKA (reference sequence). CDR3: CSARADRDTQYF. The CDR3 DNA follows: TGCAGTGCTAGGGCCGATCGAGATACGCAGTATTTT.

J is TRBJ2-5 and V is TRBV5-1; D is perhaps TRBD2 (5 bases). This CDR3 is 14 amino acids long. Trimming pared 2 bases from V and 3 bases from J, leaving 11 bases between. Germline CDR1 SGHRS, CDR2 YFSETQ. The CDR3 DNA reads TGCGCCAGCAGCTTAAGCGGAATTAAAGAGACCCAGTACTTC. It yields the protein CASSLSGIKETQYF.

This clonotype has a single count. The genes are TRBV2 and TRBJ1-1; possibly TRBD1 for D (5 bases). The CDR3 totals 11 residues. V dropped 10 bases and J dropped 3 bases, with 9 bases sitting between them. The V gene's germline CDR1 is SNHLY and CDR2 FYNNEI. The CDR3 reads CATKGDTEAFF. The CDR3 DNA sequence: TGTGCCACAAAAGGGGACACTGAAGCTTTCTTT.

This clonotype was found many times. The chain is built from TRBV27 and TRBJ2-7; D is perhaps TRBD1 (8 bases). Germline V CDR1 and CDR2: MNHEY, SMNVEV (reference sequence). Between the trimmed V and J ends, which lost 5 bases and 7 bases, there was a span of 12 bases. The CDR3 is 12 amino acids. CDR3 sequence: CASSIQGGEQYF. The CDR3 DNA is TGTGCCAGCAGTATACAGGGGGGGGAGCAGTACTTC.

This clonotype appeared a few times. The gene calls are TRBV5-4 and TRBJ2-7, with D possibly being TRBD1 (5 bases). Germline CDR1 and CDR2: SGHNT and YYREEE (reference sequence). The V and J ends lost 4 bases and 3 bases respectively, with 14 bases between them. The CDR3 runs to 14 residues. The CDR3, as DNA: TGTGCCAGCAGCATAATTCCGACAGACTACGAGCAGTACTTC. Translated, it gives CASSIIPTDYEQYF.

This clonotype was picked up one time. The rearrangement uses TRBV7-9 and TRBJ2-3, with unresolved D. Trimming removed 0 bases from V and 2 bases from J, with 21 bases in between. CDR1 and CDR2 (germline): SEHNR, FQNEAQ (reference sequence). This CDR3 has 19 residues. The CDR3 bases are TGTGCCAGCAGCTTAGCCACCTCTTACGGCGGATACACCACAGATACGCAGTATTTT. Protein sequence: CASSLATSYGGYTTDTQYF.

CDR3 residues: CATSFWDSTINEQFF. The CDR3 DNA follows: TGTGCCACCAGTTTCTGGGACAGTACTATCAATGAGCAGTTCTTC. The J gene is TRBJ2-1, the V gene TRBV15; TRBD1 matches at 7 bases. Germline CDR1 reads LNHNV; CDR2 reads YYDKDF (reference sequence). The trim removed 6 bases at V and 6 bases at J, leaving 11 bases unmatched. This CDR3 comprises 15 residues.

This clonotype was seen more than once but under ten times. This rearrangement joins TRBV27 to TRBJ1-1; weak D call: TRBD1 (5 bases). Trimming took off 3 bases at V and 7 bases at J, with 9 bases between the two ends. From germline, CDR1 is MNHEY and CDR2 SMNVEV (reference sequence). CDR3 length: 12 amino acids. CDR3 in amino acids: CASSLGRGEAFF. In nucleotides, the CDR3 is TGTGCCAGCAGTTTGGGTAGGGGTGAAGCTTTCTTT.

The J gene is TRBJ1-1, the V gene TRBV18, with D possibly being TRBD1 (6 bases). The V gene lost 6 bases and the J gene lost 3 bases, with 14 bases spanning the gap. This CDR3 contains 14 residues. Germline V gives CDR1 KGHSH, CDR2 LQKENI. The CDR3 loop reads CASSLDTGHTEAFF. DNA of the CDR3: TGTGCCAGCTCCCTTGATACAGGGCACACTGAAGCTTTCTTT.